This TCR beta chain was obtained from a study of T-cell reconstitution after alpha-beta-depleted transplantation in children. TCRbeta library construction was performed incorporating unique molecular identifiers. TCRdb independently ran MiXCR on the PCR reads; one entry per CDR3 protein. The repertoire consists of hundreds of thousands of distinct CDR3 sequences, with approximately 16% occurring once and the leading ten covering approximately 1%. The table lists this clonotype with many counts. The V end was cut by 7 bases, the J end by 6 bases, with 22 bases between. CDR3 size: 16 residues. Germline V gives CDR1 MRHNA, CDR2 SNTAGT.

The sequencing here drew on PBMCs from the stem cell graft donor, taken from the stem cell graft. This TCR was recovered from a human donor who donated a stem cell graft to a child with acute myeloid leukemia. The V and J genes are TRBV6-4 and TRBJ2-1, with D perhaps assigned TRBD1 or TRBD2 (6 bases each). The CDR3 sequence: CASNRGPKARGNEQFF. The DNA for the CDR3 is TGTGCCAGCAATCGGGGGCCAAAGGCTAGGGGCAATGAGCAGTTCTTC.